This T cell receptor (beta chain) originates from a study of OX40 agonist ivuxolimab in advanced cancers. Looking at the study overall: Prior checkpoint blockade (anti-PD-1, anti-PD-L1 or anti-CTLA-4) was permitted; around 39% had it. Study conclusions and caveats: The study found among the lowest clonal expansion in partial responders at 0.1-3.0 mg/kg. Some of the nonresponding patients also showed low levels of normalized T-cell clonal expansion. Averaged across samples, CD8+ T cells carried more expanded clones than CD4+ did.

CDR1 is LNHDA, CDR2 SQIVND, per germline (reference sequence). The germline V and J ends were trimmed by 10 bases and 3 bases, with 10 bases remaining between them. The CDR3 has 12 amino acids. Produced via immunoSEQ multiplex PCR; TCRdb's table is partial and in-frame only. The table has fewer than 35,000 clones, roughly nine tenths seen once. As for this clone: No antigen is known for it.

The material was CD4+ or CD8+ T cells sorted from blood, obtained in a trial of the OX40 agonist ivuxolimab. The chain combines TRBV19 with TRBJ1-3, with D perhaps TRBD1 (5 bases). The TCR sequence derives from an adult with an advanced solid tumor such as melanoma, head and neck, liver or kidney cancer. The CDR3 spells CATGQIGNTIYF. DNA for the CDR3: TGTGCCACGGGGCAGATTGGAAACACCATATATTTT. Drawing the rest from reference TRBV19 and TRBJ1-3, the complete variable domain is DGGITQSPKYLFRKEGQNVTLSCEQNLNHDAMYWYRQDPGQGLRLIYYSQIVNDFQKGDIAEGYSVSREKKESFPLTVTSAQKNPTAFYLCATGQIGNTIYFGEGSWLTVV.